This T cell receptor (beta chain) was documented in a study of radiotherapy plus CTLA-4 blockade in lung cancer. Clones were sequenced by immunoSEQ multiplex PCR, and TCRdb holds only the in-frame ones, with some missing. The repertoire includes 40,000 or so clones, more than 60% of them detected once, and 8.5% to 10% sits in the top ten. This clone has a single count. Germline V gives CDR1 LNHDA, CDR2 SQIVND (reference sequence). The ends were cut back, 3 bases at V and 4 bases at J, with 15 bases in the middle. The CDR3 is made up of 16 amino acids. The V call is TRBV19, the J call TRBJ1-4; D might be TRBD1 (6 bases). This receptor was obtained from a human donor with non-small cell lung cancer who had stable disease on radiotherapy plus ipilimumab. The source was peripheral blood, collected from a patient treated with radiotherapy plus ipilimumab. CDR3 sequence reads: CASSMGQGPGNEKLFF. DNA of the CDR3: TGTGCCAGTAGTATGGGGCAGGGGCCTGGTAATGAAAAACTGTTTTTT. The variable domain in full, completed from reference TRBV19 and TRBJ1-4, reads DGGITQSPKYLFRKEGQNVTLSCEQNLNHDAMYWYRQDPGQGLRLIYYSQIVNDFQKGDIAEGYSVSREKKESFPLTVTSAQKNPTAFYLCASSMGQGPGNEKLFFGSGTQLSVL.